Each of the 21 T cell receptor beta chains below was sequenced from the same sample in a study of regulatory T cells in long-lasting Graves disease. As to time point: newly diagnosed GD, antithyroid drugs for less than 3 months. PBMC-extracted RNA yielded the TCR library. Arm-PCR of CDR3 regions with iRepertoire HTBI primers generated TCR beta libraries. TCRdb reprocessed the multiplex PCR reads via MiXCR and lists one record per CDR3 protein. The sample yields around 480,000 distinct CDR3 sequences, 15% to 20% seen once. These data were also reused for a study on T cells in Graves' hyperthyroidism and ophthalmopathy.

This sample comprised peripheral blood mononuclear cells (PBMCs), obtained at new diagnosis, from a patient treated with antithyroid drugs. These receptors came from a man aged 35 to 55 with Graves disease.

This clonotype was detected many times. The chain has TRBV28 and TRBJ1-2, with 9 bases aligning to TRBD1. The germline gives CDR1 MDHEN, CDR2 SYDVKM. The CDR3 totals 13 residues. After removal of 6 bases from V and 6 bases from J, the junction contained 5 bases not matched to a gene. CDR3 sequence reads: CASSWGQGHGYTF. CDR3 coding DNA: TGTGCCAGCAGCTGGGGACAGGGTCATGGCTACACCTTC.

In regard to this clonotype: A much larger clone differs from this one at a single base, so this may be a read error. V is TRBV28 and J is TRBJ2-1; the match to TRBD2 covers 10 bases. This CDR3 contains 19 residues. Germline loops: CDR1 MDHEN, CDR2 SYDVKM. The CDR3 is CASTLGGGGAGGQYNEQLF. In DNA form, the CDR3 reads TGTGCCAGCACCCTTGGGGGGGGAGGAGCGGGAGGGCAATACAATGAGCAGCTCTTC.

This clonotype was detected many times. V is TRBV5-1 and J is TRBJ2-3; 11 nucleotides agree with TRBD2. This CDR3 contains 17 residues. Germline lookup yields CDR1 SGHRS and CDR2 YFSETQ. Germline trimming cut 1 base from V and 4 bases from J; bases unmatched to any gene: 8. CDR3 coding DNA: TGCGCCAGCAGCTTGCCACGGACTAGCGGGCCAGCAGATACGCAGTATTTT. Translating it yields CASSLPRTSGPADTQYF.

This clonotype was recorded at least ten times. The V gene is TRBV6-2 or TRBV6-3, the J gene TRBJ2-5; 7 bases fit TRBD1. The germline V gene encodes CDR1 MNHEY and CDR2 SVGEGT. V gave up 6 bases and J gave up 5 bases; unmatched junction bases: 15. CDR3 length: 16 residues. CDR3 loop: CASSSIDRVVGETQYF. DNA of the CDR3: TGTGCCAGCAGCTCGATTGACAGGGTAGTTGGGGAGACCCAGTACTTC.

V and J are TRBV12-3 or TRBV12-4 and TRBJ2-3; D might be TRBD2 (5 bases). Trimming shortened V by 7 bases and J by 2 bases, and 16 bases separated the two germline ends. This CDR3 contains 15 residues. CDR3 amino acids: CASKPTRPITDTQYF. For the CDR3, the DNA is TGTGCCAGCAAGCCCACTAGACCGATCACAGATACGCAGTATTTT.

This clonotype was detected only once. This clone may be a read error of a much larger clone one base away. This chain links TRBV7-2 with TRBJ1-4, with D possibly matching TRBD1 (5 bases). V was pared by 8 bases and J by 8 bases, with 15 bases between. Germline V CDR1 and CDR2: SGHTA, FQGNSA. CDR3 length equals 13 residues. The CDR3 bases are TGTGCCAGCCGAGAGGGGACTTACGAAAAACTGTTTTTT. Its protein is CASREGTYEKLFF.

This clonotype was seen at least ten times. The genes are TRBV12-3 or TRBV12-4 and TRBJ2-1, with a tentative D call TRBD1 (6 bases). The CDR3 covers 13 residues. V shed 4 bases and J shed 6 bases, with 10 bases lying between them. The CDR3 coding sequence is TGTGCCAGCAGTTCCGAAGGGGGCAATGAGCAGTTCTTC. Amino acid sequence: CASSSEGGNEQFF.

To note about this clonotype: One end of the junction fails to match germline, which may point to a read error. J is TRBJ2-5 and V is TRBV4-1; 9 positions match TRBD1. The CDR3 totals 15 residues. CDR1 and CDR2 (germline): MGHRA, YSYEKL. In nucleotides, the CDR3 is TGTGCCAGCAGCCAGGGACAGGGAAAACAAGAGACCCAGTACTTC. Translating gives CASSQGQGKQETQYF.

This clonotype has ten or more counts. The chain has TRBV12-3 or TRBV12-4 and TRBJ1-2, with 8 positions matching TRBD1. This CDR3 has 13 amino acids. The V and J ends lost 5 bases and 7 bases, in that order; junction bases with no gene match: 6. CDR3 coding DNA: TGTGCCAGCAGTCTACGGACAGGGACTGGCTACACCTTC. This translates into CASSLRTGTGYTF.

This clonotype came up a few times. As DNA, the CDR3 is TGCAGTGCTCCCCTCATCGGGCAGAACTATGGCTACACCTTC. Its protein is CSAPLIGQNYGYTF. The rearrangement joins TRBV20-1 to TRBJ1-2; no clear D gene. The CDR3 is made up of 14 amino acids. CDR1 is DFQATT, CDR2 SNEGSKA, per germline (reference sequence). V gave up 5 bases and J gave up 2 bases, with 15 bases separating them.

This clonotype was counted many times. The V gene is TRBV7-9, the J gene TRBJ2-1; possibly TRBD1 or TRBD2 for D (6 bases each). CDR1 is SEHNR, CDR2 FQNEAQ, per germline (reference sequence). This CDR3 has 13 residues. V lost 11 bases and J lost 4, with 15 bases in between. The CDR3 bases are TGTGCCGCCGGGGGACACCTATACAATGAGCAGTTCTTC. This encodes CAAGGHLYNEQFF.

V is TRBV28 and J is TRBJ2-1; tentatively, D is TRBD2 (6 bases). The CDR3 length is 14 residues. V was clipped by 8 bases and J by 3 bases, with 14 bases between them. CDR1 is MDHEN, CDR2 SYDVKM, per germline. CDR3 nucleotide sequence: TGTGCCAGCCTTAGCGGCTGGGACTACAATGAGCAGTTCTTC. Its protein product is CASLSGWDYNEQFF. Full variable domain (outside the CDR3, taken from reference TRBV28 and TRBJ2-1): DVKVTQSSRYLVKRTGEKVFLECVQDMDHENMFWYRQDPGLGLRLIYFSYDVKMKEKGDIPEGYSVSREKKERFSLILESASTNQTSMYLCASLSGWDYNEQFFGPGTRLTVL.

This clonotype occurred a few times. The gene calls are TRBV5-1 and TRBJ2-3; no reliable D call. V gave up 0 bases and J gave up 5 bases, with 7 bases separating them. Germline lookup yields CDR1 SGHRS and CDR2 YFSETQ. The CDR3 extends over 13 amino acids. The CDR3, as DNA: TGCGCCAGCAGCTTGGAACGGGTAGATACGCAGTATTTT. Encoded protein: CASSLERVDTQYF.

The CDR3 is CSASALAVNTGELFF. The CDR3 DNA reads TGCAGTGCTAGCGCACTAGCGGTGAACACCGGGGAGCTGTTTTTT. This sequence joins TRBV20-1 and TRBJ2-2; 8 bases are shared with TRBD2. The V gene end was trimmed by 3 bases and the J gene end by 1 base; junction bases not matched to a gene: 4. This CDR3 has 15 residues. CDR1 is DFQATT, CDR2 SNEGSKA, per germline (reference sequence).

Of note for this clonotype: A single base separates this from a much larger clone, so it may be a read error. The rearrangement links TRBV12-3 or TRBV12-4 to TRBJ1-2; D may be TRBD1 (5 bases). The CDR3 consists of 15 residues. The CDR3 region is CASSLPTVFNYVYTF. DNA for the CDR3: TGTGCCAGCAGTTTACCGACAGTATTTAACTATGTCTACACCTTC.

This clonotype has at least ten counts. This sequence joins TRBV3-1 and TRBJ2-3, with 14 bases aligning to TRBD2. CDR1 and CDR2 from the germline V gene are LGHDT and YNNKEL (reference sequence). The junction had 4 bases not matched to a gene; V was cut back by 4 bases and J by 4 bases. The CDR3 is made up of 16 amino acids. The CDR3 region is CASSPGLAGEADTQYF. The CDR3 DNA sequence: TGTGCCAGCAGCCCGGGACTAGCGGGAGAAGCAGATACGCAGTATTTT.

Ten or more counts support this clonotype. The chain combines TRBV30 with TRBJ2-5; TRBD2 aligns across 9 bases. Losses at the gene ends were 7 bases for V and 4 bases for J; bases not matched to a gene: 4. Germline assignment: CDR1 GTSNPN and CDR2 SVGIG (reference sequence). The CDR3 runs to 12 residues. The CDR3 protein is CASSGNLETQYF. The CDR3 DNA reads as TGTGCCTCTAGCGGGAATTTAGAGACCCAGTACTTC.

This clonotype was seen repeatedly, ten times or more. The V gene is TRBV7-3, the J gene TRBJ2-1; the D is unclear. This CDR3 contains 15 residues. Deletions cut 1 base from V and 0 bases from J, with 7 bases between. Germline CDR1 SGHTA, CDR2 FQGTGA. For the CDR3, the DNA is TGTGCCAGCAGCTTAATTGTTAGCTCCTACAATGAGCAGTTCTTC. This encodes CASSLIVSSYNEQFF. The complete variable domain, with remaining parts taken from reference TRBV7-3 and TRBJ2-1, reads GAGVSQTPSNKVTEKGKYVELRCDPISGHTALYWYRQSLGQGPEFLIYFQGTGAADDSGLPNDRFFAVRPEGSVSTLKIQRTERGDSAVYLCASSLIVSSYNEQFFGPGTRLTVL.

This clonotype was observed many times. V usage is TRBV11-2 and J usage is TRBJ1-4; D is possibly TRBD1 (5 bases). CDR1 SGHAT and CDR2 FQNNGV come from the germline V gene. CDR3 length: 17 amino acids. V gave up 4 bases and J gave up 5 bases, with 20 bases separating them. The CDR3 reads CASSSIERLQGNEKLFF. CDR3 in DNA: TGTGCCAGCAGCTCAATTGAAAGACTCCAGGGAAATGAAAAACTGTTTTTT.

V gene TRBV27 combines with J gene TRBJ2-7; 11 bases line up with TRBD2. The germline gives CDR1 MNHEY, CDR2 SMNVEV (reference sequence). CDR3 length: 15 residues. V lost 7 bases, J lost 1 base, and 6 bases stayed unmatched. CDR3 DNA sequence: TGTGCCAGCAATAAACTAGCGGGAGTTTCCTACGAGCAGTACTTC. This sequence encodes CASNKLAGVSYEQYF.

The chain joins TRBV6-5 to TRBJ2-1; 7 bases are shared with TRBD2. This CDR3 comprises 17 residues. With V trimmed by 4 bases and J by 7 bases, 16 bases remained unmatched. Germline loops: CDR1 MNHEY, CDR2 SVGAGI. The CDR3 loop reads CASSFSVGGSFLNEQFF. DNA for the CDR3: TGTGCCAGCAGTTTCTCGGTCGGCGGGAGTTTTCTAAATGAGCAGTTCTTC.